What follows are 25 T cell receptor beta chains derived from one specimen sequenced in a study of cytomegalovirus exposure and HLA in healthy donors. The PCR was carried out with 60 Vbeta primers and 13 Jbeta primers. The assay was immunoSEQ multiplex PCR, and TCRdb's table has in-frame clones only and misses some. This sample has under 170,000 clones; around 60% occur once, and the top ten carry around 7.1%. Sequencing used PBMCs. These receptors all stem from a woman in her fifties or sixties in good health and CMV-seropositive.

This rearrangement joins TRBV19 to TRBJ2-3, with D maybe TRBD1 (6 bases). Germline V gives CDR1 LNHDA, CDR2 SQIVND (reference sequence). This CDR3 has 12 amino acids. The V end lost 10 bases, the J end lost 1 base, and 9 bases lay between the germline ends. The CDR3 DNA is TGTGCCACAGAGGGGGGCACAGATACGCAGTATTTT. Translation gives CATEGGTDTQYF.

This clone was observed a handful of times. The V gene is TRBV11-3, the J gene TRBJ2-7; 14 positions agree with TRBD2. Per germline, CDR1 SGHNT and CDR2 YENEEA. The CDR3 has 16 residues. V lost 4 bases to trimming and J lost 6 bases; unmatched junction nucleotides: 8. In DNA, the CDR3 is TGTGCCAGCAGCTCCTCGGGACTAGCGGGAGTGGGCGAGCAGTACTTC. Protein: CASSSSGLAGVGEQYF.

The V and J genes are TRBV7-8 and TRBJ2-7; 9 bases match TRBD1. In germline, CDR1 is SGHVS, CDR2 FQNEAQ. The CDR3 contains 15 residues. Unmatched junction bases numbered 4, after V lost 3 bases and J lost 1 base. The CDR3 is CASSFQGTGSYEQYF. The CDR3 nucleotides read TGTGCCAGCAGCTTCCAAGGGACAGGGTCCTACGAGCAGTACTTC.

This clone appeared a single time. The V and J genes are TRBV7-3 and TRBJ2-3; D possibly corresponds to TRBD2 (6 bases). Germline V lookup: CDR1 SGHTA, CDR2 FQGTGA. This CDR3 is 13 amino acids long. Trimming shortened V by 2 bases and J by 5 bases, and 8 bases separated the two germline ends. The CDR3 sequence is CASSLGRGDTQYF. As DNA, the CDR3 is TGTGCCAGCAGCTTAGGGCGGGGAGATACGCAGTATTTT.

The chain is built from TRBV6-5 and TRBJ2-1; 8 bases map to TRBD2. Trimming at V came to 6 bases and at J to 4 bases, leaving 2 bases not matched to a gene. This CDR3 region has 13 residues. Germline V CDR1 and CDR2: MNHEY, SVGAGI. For the CDR3, the DNA is TGTGCCAGCAGGCGGGAGGTGTACAATGAGCAGTTCTTC. Amino acid sequence: CASRREVYNEQFF.

Only a few counts were recorded for this clone. The chain couples TRBV2 to TRBJ2-7; 10 positions match TRBD1. The V segment lost 9 bases and the J segment 3 bases; nucleotides outside the gene matches: 2. Germline V gene sequence: CDR1 SNHLY, CDR2 FYNNEI. This CDR3 spans 12 amino acids. CDR3 coding DNA: TGTGCCAGTCGGACAGGGGGCTACGAGCAGTACTTC. Translating it yields CASRTGGYEQYF. Full variable domain (rest looked up from reference TRBV2 and TRBJ2-7): EPEVTQTPSHQVTQMGQEVILRCVPISNHLYFYWYRQILGQKVEFLVSFYNNEISEKSEIFDDQFSVERPDGSNFTLKIRSTKLEDSAMYFCASRTGGYEQYFGPGTRLTVT.

This clone was seen a few times. The V and J genes are TRBV9 and TRBJ1-1; D is perhaps TRBD1 (6 bases). V gave up 5 bases and J gave up 11 bases, with 19 bases separating them. CDR3 length: 13 amino acids. Germline CDR1 SGDLS, CDR2 YYNGEE. CDR3 in DNA: TGTGCCAGCAGTATAGGACAGTCCAGCGGTGCTTTCTTT. Translating it yields CASSIGQSSGAFF.

Note on this clone: Sequence at one end of the junction differs from germline and may be a read error. The chain has TRBV5-1 and TRBJ2-2, with D maybe TRBD2 (5 bases). Germline lookup yields CDR1 SGHRS and CDR2 YFSETQ. The CDR3 has 14 residues. The CDR3, as DNA: TGCGCCGGCAGCTTGGACTCTCACACCGGGGAGCTGTTTTTT. Its translation: CAGSLDSHTGELFF.

This clone turned up a few times. J is TRBJ2-7 and V is TRBV7-2, with 11 nucleotides matching TRBD2. The CDR3 sequence is 16 residues long. CDR1 and CDR2 (germline): SGHTA, FQGNSA. V trimming: 0 bases; J trimming: 5 bases; junction bases outside the gene matches: 6. The CDR3, as DNA: TGTGCCAGCAGCTTAGCACTAGCGGGGGCCCTGGACGAGCAGTACTTC. As protein: CASSLALAGALDEQYF.

The chain carries TRBV6-5 and TRBJ1-5; D gene uncertain. CDR3 size: 14 residues. Germline V gives CDR1 MNHEY, CDR2 SVGAGI. Trimming removed 0 bases at V and 2 bases at J, with 5 bases between. In nucleotides, the CDR3 is TGTGCCAGCAGTTACTCTATAGGCAATCAGCCCCAGCATTTT. This encodes CASSYSIGNQPQHF.

V gene TRBV6-6 combines with J gene TRBJ2-3; D is uncertain. Germline CDR1 MNHNY, CDR2 SVGAGI (reference sequence). The CDR3 sequence is 14 residues long. V was shortened by 2 bases and J by 6 bases, with 12 bases between the two germline ends. CDR3 in DNA: TGTGCCAGCAGTTACAACGGTTTTAGTGATACGCAGTATTTT. It specifies CASSYNGFSDTQYF.

This chain's CDR3 is CASSRRGSTLEQYF. The CDR3 region has the DNA TGTGCCAGCAGCCGCCGAGGCTCGACGCTCGAGCAGTACTTC. The V gene is TRBV5-6, the J gene TRBJ2-7, with D unclear. V lost 4 bases to trimming and J lost 6 bases, with 17 bases between them. The CDR3 covers 14 residues. Germline CDR1 reads SGHDT; CDR2 reads YYEEEE.

In this sample, this clone turned up a few times. J is TRBJ2-6 and V is TRBV7-8, with D maybe TRBD1 (6 bases). The CDR3 totals 16 residues. Germline-derived CDR1 and CDR2 are SGHVS and FQNEAQ. V was cut by 1 base and J by 2 bases, with 9 bases left in between. In DNA, the CDR3 is TGTGCCAGCAGCTTAGTAGGGGGTACTGGGGCCAACGTCCTGACTTTC. This translates into CASSLVGGTGANVLTF.

This clone was detected only a few times. The chain uses TRBV6-5 and TRBJ2-3; 9 nucleotides match TRBD2. CDR3 length: 16 residues. With V trimmed by 0 bases and J by 4 bases, 5 bases remained unmatched. The V gene's germline CDR1 is MNHEY and CDR2 SVGAGI. The DNA of the CDR3 is TGTGCCAGCAGTTACTCGAGCGGGAGGTCGGCAGATACGCAGTATTTT. Its translation: CASSYSSGRSADTQYF.

CDR3 sequence (DNA): TGTGCCAGCTCCCCCGGAAAGGGAGGCACTGAAGCTTTCTTT. It translates to CASSPGKGGTEAFF. The chain joins TRBV18 to TRBJ1-1; no reliable D call. The CDR3 loop spans 14 amino acids. V was pared by 6 bases and J by 4 bases, with 15 bases between. The germline gives CDR1 KGHSH, CDR2 LQKENI. Complete variable domain (other parts from reference TRBV18 and TRBJ1-1): NAGVMQNPRHLVRRRGQEARLRCSPMKGHSHVYWYRQLPEEGLKFMVYLQKENIIDESGMPKERFSAEFPKEGPSILRIQQVVRGDSAAYFCASSPGKGGTEAFFGQGTRLTVV.

J is TRBJ2-7 and V is TRBV19; the match to TRBD2 covers 8 bases. The germline V gene has CDR1 LNHDA and CDR2 SQIVND (reference sequence). Unmatched junction bases numbered 9, after V lost 5 bases and J lost 3 bases. This CDR3 has 15 amino acids. The CDR3 DNA is TGTGCCAGTAGTTCGCTGGGACTAGGGGGCTACGAGCAGTACTTC. Translation gives CASSSLGLGGYEQYF.

The chain has TRBV27 and TRBJ2-5, with 7 bases that match TRBD2. The CDR3 loop spans 19 amino acids. Germline V gene sequence: CDR1 MNHEY, CDR2 SMNVEV (reference sequence). The ends lost 2 bases at V and 2 bases at J; junction bases unmatched: 17. CDR3 protein: CASSLKAPPLGLPQETQYF. Written as DNA, the CDR3 is TGTGCCAGCAGTTTAAAAGCCCCCCCCTTGGGACTACCACAAGAGACCCAGTACTTC.

This chain joins TRBV10-3 and TRBJ1-1, with D tentatively TRBD1 (5 bases). CDR1 and CDR2 (germline): ENHRY, SYGVKD. V was trimmed by 4 bases and J by 1 base, leaving 10 bases between them. The CDR3 is 14 residues long. Here the CDR3 reads CAISVGEGNTEAFF. CDR3 bases: TGTGCCATCAGTGTGGGGGAGGGGAACACTGAAGCTTTCTTT.

This clone turned up a few times. Other DNA sequences of this sample code for an identical CDR3. This chain links TRBV6-4 with TRBJ2-1, with 9 bases that match TRBD2. Per germline, CDR1 MRHNA and CDR2 SNTAGT. Trimming at V came to 0 bases and at J to 4 bases, leaving 1 base not matched to a gene. This CDR3 is built from 15 residues. The DNA for the CDR3 is TGTGCCAGCAGTGACTCCCTAGCGGGGTACAATGAGCAGTTCTTC. It specifies CASSDSLAGYNEQFF.

This rearrangement joins TRBV6-4 to TRBJ2-1; TRBD2 agrees at 7 bases. Germline lookup yields CDR1 MRHNA and CDR2 SNTAGT. The CDR3 loop spans 18 amino acids. V gave up 6 bases and J gave up 4 bases; unmatched junction bases: 18. The CDR3 region is CASSPAGVRSTFYNEQFF. In DNA, the CDR3 is TGTGCCAGCAGCCCCGCGGGGGTGAGATCGACATTTTACAATGAGCAGTTCTTC.

The chain uses TRBV7-9 and TRBJ2-5; 7 bases map to TRBD2. V was pared by 7 bases and J by 4 bases, with 6 bases of the junction left unmatched. Germline-derived CDR1 and CDR2 are SEHNR and FQNEAQ (reference sequence). The CDR3 contains 13 residues. CDR3 nucleotides: TGTGCCAGCATGCGGGAGAGAGGAGAGACCCAGTACTTC. Residues: CASMRERGETQYF.

In this sample, this clone turned up a few times. The chain recombines TRBV4-3 with TRBJ1-1; a possible D gene is TRBD1 (6 bases). Germline CDR1 LGHNA, CDR2 YSLEER. CDR3 length: 15 residues. V was clipped by 2 bases and J by 3 bases, with 13 bases between them. The CDR3 nucleotides read TGCGCCAGCAGCCAATACGGGGGGCAGGACACTGAAGCTTTCTTT. It encodes CASSQYGGQDTEAFF.

In its sample, this clone was seen a few times. The rearrangement joins TRBV5-4 to TRBJ1-2; TRBD1 aligns across 10 bases. Germline V CDR1 and CDR2: SGHNT, YYREEE (reference sequence). The CDR3 has 15 residues. The J segment lost 6 bases and the V segment lost 3 bases, leaving 8 bases of the junction unmatched. CDR3 residues: CASSYARDRGHGYTF. CDR3 DNA: TGTGCCAGCAGCTATGCTAGGGACAGGGGCCATGGCTACACCTTC.

The chain combines TRBV5-6 with TRBJ1-6; the D is unclear. The V gene lost 3 bases and the J gene lost 0 bases, with 16 bases spanning the gap. The CDR3 sequence is 18 residues long. The germline CDR1 and CDR2 sequences are SGHDT and YYEEEE. Here the CDR3 DNA reads TGTGCCAGCAGCTACCTTGGAGCACCGAGCTCCTATAATTCACCCCTCCACTTT. Translation: CASSYLGAPSSYNSPLHF. Full variable domain (missing parts from reference TRBV5-6 and TRBJ1-6): DAGVTQSPTHLIKTRGQQVTLRCSPKSGHDTVSWYQQALGQGPQFIFQYYEEEERQRGNFPDRFSGHQFPNYSSELNVNALLLGDSALYLCASSYLGAPSSYNSPLHFGNGTRLTVT.

The chain combines TRBV7-9 with TRBJ2-1; tentatively, D is TRBD2 (5 bases). CDR1 is SEHNR, CDR2 FQNEAQ, per germline (reference sequence). The V and J ends lost 8 bases and 3 bases respectively, with 14 bases between them. The CDR3 is 14 amino acids. The CDR3 region has the DNA TGTGCCAGCGAAGGGCAAAGCGGCTACAATGAGCAGTTCTTC. It yields the protein CASEGQSGYNEQFF. The full variable domain, with the rest looked up from reference TRBV7-9 and TRBJ2-1, is DTGVSQNPRHKITKRGQNVTFRCDPISEHNRLYWYRQTLGQGPEFLTYFQNEAQLEKSRLLSDRFSAERPKGSFSTLEIQRTEQGDSAMYLCASEGQSGYNEQFFGPGTRLTVL.